The T cell receptor beta chain described here comes from a study of blood T cell repertoires in COVID-19. Study-wide background: Both acute and convalescent COVID-19 samples were obtained from the United States, Italy and Spain.

The CDR3 is made up of 14 amino acids. V dropped 7 bases and J dropped 0 bases, with 11 bases sitting between them. Per the germline V gene, CDR1 is MNHEY and CDR2 is SVGAGI. How the authors handled the data: Using reference gene primer amplification, nucleated cell counts were estimated. Here immunoSEQ multiplex PCR was the method, and the copy in TCRdb shows in-frame clones only, minus some. The V and J calls and clone size come from that table; D and trimming were worked out from the DNA. The sample shows about 480,000 clones, approximately 90% of them seen only once. Adults between roughly 18 and 89 years of age took part from 20 to 25 US areas. What the recovered Cohort 3 donors had was two negative PCRs, clearance, or symptom resolution.

The TCR comes from a woman aged 35 to 49 who had recovered from COVID-19. Sequenced material: PBMCs or T cells enriched from blood (not recorded which). The J gene is TRBJ2-3, the V gene TRBV6-5, with no clear D. CDR3 sequence: CASNRVISTDTQYF. The CDR3, as DNA: TGTGCCAGCAATAGAGTCATTAGCACAGATACGCAGTATTTT.